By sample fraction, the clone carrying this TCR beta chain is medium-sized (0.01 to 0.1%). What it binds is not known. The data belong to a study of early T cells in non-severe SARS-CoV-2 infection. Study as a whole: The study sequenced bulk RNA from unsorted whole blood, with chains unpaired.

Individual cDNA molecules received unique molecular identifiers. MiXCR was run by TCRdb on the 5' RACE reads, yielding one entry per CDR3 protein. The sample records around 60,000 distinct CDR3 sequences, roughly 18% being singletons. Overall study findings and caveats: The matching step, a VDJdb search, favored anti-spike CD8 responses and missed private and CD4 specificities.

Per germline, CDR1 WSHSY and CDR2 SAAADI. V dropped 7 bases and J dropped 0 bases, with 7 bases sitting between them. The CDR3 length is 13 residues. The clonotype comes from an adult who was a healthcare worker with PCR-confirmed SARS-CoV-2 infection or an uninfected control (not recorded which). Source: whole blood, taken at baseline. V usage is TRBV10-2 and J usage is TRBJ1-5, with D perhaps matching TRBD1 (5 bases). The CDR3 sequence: CASTGVSNQPQHF. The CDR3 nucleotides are TGCGCCAGCACGGGGGTTAGCAATCAGCCCCAGCATTTT.